This is a list of T cell receptor beta chains from one sample in a study of cytomegalovirus exposure and HLA in healthy donors. Clones were sequenced by immunoSEQ multiplex PCR, and TCRdb holds only the in-frame ones, with some missing. Of around 100,000 clones in the sample, around 74% were seen once. What was sequenced was PBMCs. The receptor source for this set is a man aged 25 to 40 in good health and CMV-seropositive. The CDR3 runs from the conserved cysteine through the conserved F or W. Fields, in order: CDR3 protein, CDR3 DNA, clone size, J gene, V gene, CDR3 length, D gene. A D gene is named only where the DNA matches it firmly. Some rows have no size entry. The others give once, few or many, or a class for an expanded clone.

CDR3aa: CAWSVRRAGNTIYF
CDR3nt: TGTGCCTGGAGTGTAAGGAGGGCAGGAAACACCATATATTTT
abundance: .
j_gene: TRBJ1-3
v_gene: TRBV30
len: 14
d_gene: .

CDR3aa: CASSRESSGTEAFF
CDR3nt: TGTGCCAGCAGCAGAGAGAGCTCGGGTACTGAAGCTTTCTTT
abundance: .
j_gene: TRBJ1-1
v_gene: TRBV7-2
len: 14
d_gene: .

CDR3aa: CASSVGASGAGGWTQYF
CDR3nt: TGTGCCAGCAGCGTAGGGGCTAGCGGGGCGGGGGGGTGGACCCAGTACTTC
abundance: .
j_gene: TRBJ2-5
v_gene: TRBV9
len: 17
d_gene: TRBD2

CDR3aa: CASSIVPGVGNQPQHF
CDR3nt: TGTGCCAGTAGTATAGTCCCGGGGGTGGGCAATCAGCCCCAGCATTTT
abundance: .
j_gene: TRBJ1-5
v_gene: TRBV19
len: 16
d_gene: .

CDR3aa: CASSRTSGGASYEQYF
CDR3nt: TGCGCCAGCAGCCGGACTAGCGGGGGGGCCTCCTACGAGCAGTACTTC
abundance: .
j_gene: TRBJ2-7
v_gene: TRBV5-1
len: 16
d_gene: TRBD2

CDR3aa: CASSQDRHRIYEQYF
CDR3nt: TGCGCCAGCAGCCAAGACCGGCACAGGATCTACGAGCAGTACTTC
abundance: .
j_gene: TRBJ2-7
v_gene: TRBV4-3
len: 15
d_gene: .

CDR3aa: CASSFPGTGGYTF
CDR3nt: TGTGCCAGCAGTTTCCCGGGAACGGGTGGCTACACCTTC
abundance: .
j_gene: TRBJ1-2
v_gene: TRBV28
len: 13
d_gene: .

CDR3aa: CASSGQGPLTEAFF
CDR3nt: TGCGCCAGCAGCGGGCAGGGTCCCCTCACTGAAGCTTTCTTT
abundance: few
j_gene: TRBJ1-1
v_gene: TRBV5-1
len: 14
d_gene: .

CDR3aa: CASSPQWQGGYEQYF
CDR3nt: TGTGCCAGCAGCCCCCAGTGGCAGGGGGGCTACGAGCAGTACTTC
abundance: .
j_gene: TRBJ2-7
v_gene: TRBV13
len: 15
d_gene: .

CDR3aa: CASRATAFTEAFF
CDR3nt: TGTGCCAGTAGAGCGACAGCTTTCACTGAAGCTTTCTTT
abundance: .
j_gene: TRBJ1-1
v_gene: TRBV19
len: 13
d_gene: .

CDR3aa: CASSLGLGAYGYTF
CDR3nt: TGTGCCAGCAGCTTGGGTTTAGGGGCCTATGGCTACACCTTC
abundance: .
j_gene: TRBJ1-2
v_gene: TRBV5-6
len: 14
d_gene: .

CDR3aa: CASSGSRTSGGYYEQYF
CDR3nt: TGTGCCAGCAGTGGCTCACGGACTAGCGGGGGATACTACGAGCAGTACTTC
abundance: .
j_gene: TRBJ2-7
v_gene: TRBV6-4
len: 17
d_gene: TRBD2

CDR3aa: CAWSRGNPYEQYF
CDR3nt: TGTGCCTGGAGTCGGGGTAACCCCTACGAGCAGTACTTC
abundance: .
j_gene: TRBJ2-7
v_gene: TRBV30
len: 13
d_gene: .

CDR3aa: CASSLGPQGNDEKLFF
CDR3nt: TGTGCCAGCAGCTTAGGGCCTCAGGGGAACGATGAAAAACTGTTTTTT
abundance: .
j_gene: TRBJ1-4
v_gene: TRBV13
len: 16
d_gene: .

CDR3aa: CASSLLLAGAGEQFF
CDR3nt: TGTGCCAGCAGTTTACTCCTAGCGGGGGCGGGTGAGCAGTTCTTC
abundance: .
j_gene: TRBJ2-1
v_gene: TRBV7-7
len: 15
d_gene: TRBD2

CDR3aa: CASSSLGGQGSGYTF
CDR3nt: TGCGCCAGCAGCTCTTTAGGCGGACAGGGCAGCGGCTACACCTTC
abundance: .
j_gene: TRBJ1-2
v_gene: TRBV5-1
len: 15
d_gene: TRBD1

CDR3aa: CASLGWDRGLGEQFF
CDR3nt: TGTGCCAGCCTGGGGTGGGACAGGGGGCTGGGAGAGCAGTTCTTC
abundance: few
j_gene: TRBJ2-1
v_gene: TRBV28
len: 15
d_gene: TRBD1

CDR3aa: CSVEEGAGALDTQYF
CDR3nt: TGCAGCGTTGAAGAGGGTGCAGGGGCATTGGATACGCAGTATTTT
abundance: .
j_gene: TRBJ2-3
v_gene: TRBV29-1
len: 15
d_gene: .

CDR3aa: CASSLRGEQYF
CDR3nt: TGTGCCAGCAGCTTGAGGGGAGAGCAGTACTTC
abundance: .
j_gene: TRBJ2-7
v_gene: TRBV5-4
len: 11
d_gene: .

CDR3aa: CASSLRGGLLTDTQYF
CDR3nt: TGTGCCAGCAGCTTACGCGGGGGGCTTCTCACAGATACGCAGTATTTT
abundance: .
j_gene: TRBJ2-3
v_gene: TRBV5-6
len: 16
d_gene: TRBD2

CDR3aa: CASSPDRVGNIQYF
CDR3nt: TGTGCCAGCAGTCCCGACAGGGTCGGAAACATTCAGTACTTC
abundance: .
j_gene: TRBJ2-4
v_gene: TRBV6-1
len: 14
d_gene: TRBD1

CDR3aa: CASSFQGDAEAFF
CDR3nt: TGTGCCAGCAGCTTTCAGGGTGACGCTGAAGCTTTCTTT
abundance: .
j_gene: TRBJ1-1
v_gene: TRBV7-9
len: 13
d_gene: .

CDR3aa: CASSRETEHTEAFF
CDR3nt: TGCGCCAGCAGCCGGGAAACAGAGCACACTGAAGCTTTCTTT
abundance: .
j_gene: TRBJ1-1
v_gene: TRBV5-1
len: 14
d_gene: .

CDR3aa: CASSQGRNSGAQETQYF
CDR3nt: TGTGCCAGCAGCCAAGGCCGCAATAGCGGGGCCCAAGAGACCCAGTACTTC
abundance: once
j_gene: TRBJ2-5
v_gene: TRBV14
len: 17
d_gene: TRBD2

CDR3aa: CAIGTGESYGYTF
CDR3nt: TGTGCCATTGGGACAGGAGAATCCTATGGCTACACCTTC
abundance: .
j_gene: TRBJ1-2
v_gene: TRBV10-3
len: 13
d_gene: TRBD1

CDR3aa: CASSLDQNTEAFF
CDR3nt: TGTGCCAGCAGCTTAGACCAGAACACTGAAGCTTTCTTT
abundance: .
j_gene: TRBJ1-1
v_gene: TRBV11-3
len: 13
d_gene: .

CDR3aa: CASNQQGSGNTIYF
CDR3nt: TGTGCCAGCAACCAACAGGGGTCCGGAAACACCATATATTTT
abundance: .
j_gene: TRBJ1-3
v_gene: TRBV11-3
len: 14
d_gene: TRBD1

CDR3aa: CASSRHPWNEQFF
CDR3nt: TGTGCCAGCAGCCGACACCCTTGGAATGAGCAGTTCTTC
abundance: .
j_gene: TRBJ2-1
v_gene: TRBV7-9
len: 13
d_gene: .

CDR3aa: CASSFPTASNEQFF
CDR3nt: TGTGCCAGCAGCTTTCCGACAGCCTCCAATGAGCAGTTCTTC
abundance: .
j_gene: TRBJ2-1
v_gene: TRBV5-6
len: 14
d_gene: .

CDR3aa: CAWSAGAGYEQYF
CDR3nt: TGTGCCTGGAGTGCGGGCGCAGGGTACGAGCAGTACTTC
abundance: .
j_gene: TRBJ2-7
v_gene: TRBV30
len: 13
d_gene: .

CDR3aa: CAWSRDSNYEQYF
CDR3nt: TGTGCCTGGAGCAGGGACAGTAACTACGAGCAGTACTTC
abundance: few
j_gene: TRBJ2-7
v_gene: TRBV30
len: 13
d_gene: TRBD1

CDR3aa: CASSPSSRTGSYEQYF
CDR3nt: TGTGCCAGTAGTCCCTCGTCGAGGACAGGCTCCTACGAGCAGTACTTC
abundance: .
j_gene: TRBJ2-7
v_gene: TRBV19
len: 16
d_gene: TRBD1

CDR3aa: CASSPTGGYEQYF
CDR3nt: TGTGCCAGCAGTCCTACAGGGGGCTACGAGCAGTACTTC
abundance: once
j_gene: TRBJ2-7
v_gene: TRBV28
len: 13
d_gene: TRBD1

CDR3aa: CAWSALRDRGPNQPQHF
CDR3nt: TGTGCCTGGAGTGCCTTGCGAGACAGGGGACCCAATCAGCCCCAGCATTTT
abundance: .
j_gene: TRBJ1-5
v_gene: TRBV30
len: 17
d_gene: TRBD1

CDR3aa: CASSQTGGAQPQHF
CDR3nt: TGTGCCAGCAGCCAGACAGGGGGCGCCCAGCCCCAGCATTTT
abundance: once
j_gene: TRBJ1-5
v_gene: TRBV6-5
len: 14
d_gene: TRBD1

CDR3aa: CASYGKLGGGRDTQYF
CDR3nt: TGTGCCAGCTACGGAAAGCTAGGGGGGGGCCGGGATACGCAGTATTTT
abundance: .
j_gene: TRBJ2-3
v_gene: TRBV6-6
len: 16
d_gene: .

CDR3aa: CASARLAGSYEQYF
CDR3nt: TGCGCCAGCGCAAGACTAGCGGGGAGCTACGAGCAGTACTTC
abundance: .
j_gene: TRBJ2-7
v_gene: TRBV5-1
len: 14
d_gene: TRBD2

CDR3aa: CASSEIGRGNEQYF
CDR3nt: TGTGCCAGCAGTGAAATAGGAAGGGGGAACGAGCAGTACTTC
abundance: .
j_gene: TRBJ2-7
v_gene: TRBV2
len: 14
d_gene: .

CDR3aa: CASSYQQGRLIPRLFF
CDR3nt: TGTGCCAGCAGTTATCAACAGGGGCGCCTAATCCCCCGCCTGTTTTTT
abundance: .
j_gene: TRBJ1-4
v_gene: TRBV6-5
len: 16
d_gene: TRBD1

CDR3aa: CASSSAGFDKNIQYF
CDR3nt: TGTGCCAGCAGTTCGGCAGGGTTTGACAAAAACATTCAGTACTTC
abundance: .
j_gene: TRBJ2-4
v_gene: TRBV28
len: 15
d_gene: .

CDR3aa: CASSYTGENIQYF
CDR3nt: TGTGCCAGCAGTTACACAGGGGAGAACATTCAGTACTTC
abundance: .
j_gene: TRBJ2-4
v_gene: TRBV6-5
len: 13
d_gene: TRBD1